This entry is about one T cell receptor beta chain. Antigen specificity is unknown. The CDR3 runs to 14 residues. V gave up 4 bases and J gave up 6 bases; unmatched junction bases: 6. CDR1 and CDR2 (germline): LNHDA, SQIVND (reference sequence). The table came from immunoSEQ multiplex PCR; TCRdb's copy has only in-frame clones and leaves some out. The sample has about 50,000 clones, roughly four fifths seen once. This entry comes from a study of early stage breast cancer tumors. Findings of the study overall: Most shared enriched TCRB sequences were commonly generated ones. Blood repertoires resembled normal breast more than tumor.

Sequenced input: blood. This rearrangement joins TRBV19 to TRBJ2-4; 7 nucleotides line up with TRBD1. The sequence came from a person between 50 and 60 years old with breast cancer. The CDR3 region has the DNA TGTGCCAGTAGTAAAAAGACAGGGTCAAACATTCAGTACTTC. This sequence encodes CASSKKTGSNIQYF. Combining the CDR3 with reference TRBV19 and TRBJ2-4 gives the whole variable domain DGGITQSPKYLFRKEGQNVTLSCEQNLNHDAMYWYRQDPGQGLRLIYYSQIVNDFQKGDIAEGYSVSREKKESFPLTVTSAQKNPTAFYLCASSKKTGSNIQYFGAGTRLSVL.